Described below is a single T cell receptor beta chain sequence and its context. The sample originates from a study of blood T cell repertoires in COVID-19. Study background: Collection of acute and convalescent COVID-19 samples took place in the United States, Italy and Spain. T cells, B-cell-depleted T cells, or PBMCs supplied cDNA or gDNA.

The protocol was immunoSEQ multiplex PCR, while the TCRdb copy is restricted to in-frame clones and leaves out a portion. The sample records about 210,000 clones, about four fifths being singletons. The sequencing input was peripheral blood. The clonotype was recovered from a man in his forties or fifties with active or convalescent COVID-19.

In DNA, the CDR3 is TGTGCCAGCAGTGACACCCCAGGCGGGGAGCTGTTTTTT. It translates to CASSDTPGGELFF. This chain links TRBV6-2 or TRBV6-3 with TRBJ2-2, with D unresolved. Germline-derived CDR1 and CDR2 are MNHEY and SVGEGT. The CDR3 spans 13 residues. Deletions cut 5 bases from V and 7 bases from J, with 11 bases between.